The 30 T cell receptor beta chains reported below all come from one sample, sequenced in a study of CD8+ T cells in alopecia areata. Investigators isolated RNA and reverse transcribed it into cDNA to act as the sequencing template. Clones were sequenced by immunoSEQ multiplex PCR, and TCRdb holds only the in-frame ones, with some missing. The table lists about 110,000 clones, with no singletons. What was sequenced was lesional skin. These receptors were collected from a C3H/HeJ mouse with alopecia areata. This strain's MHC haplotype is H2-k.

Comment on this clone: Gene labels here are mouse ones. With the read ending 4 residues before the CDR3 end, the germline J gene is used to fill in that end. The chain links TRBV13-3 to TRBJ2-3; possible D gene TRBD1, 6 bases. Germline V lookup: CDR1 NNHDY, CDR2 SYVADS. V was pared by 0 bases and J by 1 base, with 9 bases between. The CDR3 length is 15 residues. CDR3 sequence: CASSDGPGGAETLYF. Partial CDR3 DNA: TGTGCCAGCAGTGATGGTCCAGGGGGTGCAGAA.

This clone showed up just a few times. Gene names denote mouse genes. The CDR3 DNA, read in part, is TGTGCTAGCAGTAGAGCCCTCGGGACTGGGGGGGAT. This codes for CASSRALGTGGD. The entire CDR3 protein is CASSRALGTGGDEQYF. The chain joins TRBV17 to TRBJ2-7; 13 nucleotides agree with TRBD2. The DNA ends 4 residues before the CDR3 does, and the rest of the CDR3 is filled in from the germline J gene. In germline, CDR1 is MNHDT, CDR2 YYDKIL. The CDR3 runs 16 residues.

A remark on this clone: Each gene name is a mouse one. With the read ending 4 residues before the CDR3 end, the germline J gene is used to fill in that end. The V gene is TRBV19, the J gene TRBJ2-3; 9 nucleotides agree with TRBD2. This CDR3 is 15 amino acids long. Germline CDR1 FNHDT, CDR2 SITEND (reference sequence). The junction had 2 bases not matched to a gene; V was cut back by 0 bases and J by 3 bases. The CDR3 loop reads CASSIDDWGAETLYF. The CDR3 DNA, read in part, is TGTGCCAGCAGTATAGACGACTGGGGGGCAGAA.

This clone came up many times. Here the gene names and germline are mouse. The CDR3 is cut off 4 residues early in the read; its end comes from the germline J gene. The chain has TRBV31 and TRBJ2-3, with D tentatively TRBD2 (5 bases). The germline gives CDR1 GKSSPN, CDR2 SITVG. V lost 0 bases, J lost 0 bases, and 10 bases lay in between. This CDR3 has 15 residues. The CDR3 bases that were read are TGTGCCTGGAGTCTAGAGGACTCTAGTGCAGAA. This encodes CAWSLEDSSAE. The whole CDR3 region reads CAWSLEDSSAETLYF.

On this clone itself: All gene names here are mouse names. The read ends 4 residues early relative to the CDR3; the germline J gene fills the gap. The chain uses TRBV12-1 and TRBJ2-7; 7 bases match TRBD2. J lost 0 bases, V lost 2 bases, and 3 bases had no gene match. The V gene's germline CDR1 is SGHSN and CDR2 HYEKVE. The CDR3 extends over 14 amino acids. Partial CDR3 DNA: TGTGCCAGCTCTCCGGGACTGCCCTCCTAT. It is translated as CASSPGLPSY. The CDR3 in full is CASSPGLPSYEQYF.

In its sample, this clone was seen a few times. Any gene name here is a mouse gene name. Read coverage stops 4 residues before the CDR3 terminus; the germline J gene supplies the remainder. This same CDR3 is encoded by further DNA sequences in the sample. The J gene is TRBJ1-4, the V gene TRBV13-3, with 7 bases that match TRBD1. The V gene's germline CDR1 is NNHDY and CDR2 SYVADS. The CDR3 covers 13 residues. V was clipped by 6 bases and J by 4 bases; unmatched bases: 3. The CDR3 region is CASTGGSNERLFF. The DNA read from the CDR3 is TGTGCCAGCACAGGGGGAAGCAACGAA. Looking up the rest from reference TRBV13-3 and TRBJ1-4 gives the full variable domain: EAAVTQSPRSKVAVTGGKVTLSCHQTNNHDYMYWYRQDTGHGLRLIHYSYVADSTEKGDIPDGYKASRPSQENFSLILELASLSQTAVYFCASTGGSNERLFFGHGTKLSVL.

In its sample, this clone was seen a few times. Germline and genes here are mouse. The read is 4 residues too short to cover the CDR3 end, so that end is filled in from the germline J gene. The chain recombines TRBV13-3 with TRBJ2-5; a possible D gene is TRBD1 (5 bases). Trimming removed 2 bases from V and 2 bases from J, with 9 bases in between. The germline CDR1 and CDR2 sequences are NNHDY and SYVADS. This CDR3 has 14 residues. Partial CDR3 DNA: TGTGCCAGCAGTGACCCCCAGGGCCAAGAC. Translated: CASSDPQGQD. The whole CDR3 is CASSDPQGQDTQYF.

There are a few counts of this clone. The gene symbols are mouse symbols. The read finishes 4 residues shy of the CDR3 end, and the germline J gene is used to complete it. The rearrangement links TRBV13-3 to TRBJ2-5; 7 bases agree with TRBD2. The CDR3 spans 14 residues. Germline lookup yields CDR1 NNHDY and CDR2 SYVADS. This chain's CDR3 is CASSDWGSWDTQYF. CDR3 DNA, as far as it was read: TGTGCCAGCAGTGACTGGGGGAGTTGGGAC.

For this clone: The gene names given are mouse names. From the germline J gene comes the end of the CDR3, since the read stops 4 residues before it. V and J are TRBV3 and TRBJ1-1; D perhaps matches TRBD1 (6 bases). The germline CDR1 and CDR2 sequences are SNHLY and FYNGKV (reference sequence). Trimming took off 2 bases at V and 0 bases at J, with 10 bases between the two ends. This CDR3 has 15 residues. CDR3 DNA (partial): TGTGCCAGCAGCTTATGCGGACAGTCAAACACA. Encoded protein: CASSLCGQSNT. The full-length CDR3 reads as CASSLCGQSNTEVFF.

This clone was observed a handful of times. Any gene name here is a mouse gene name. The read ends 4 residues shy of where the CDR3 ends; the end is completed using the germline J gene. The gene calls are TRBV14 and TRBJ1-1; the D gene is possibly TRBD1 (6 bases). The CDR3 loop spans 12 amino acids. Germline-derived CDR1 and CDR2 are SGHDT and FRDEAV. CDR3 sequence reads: CASSPGTPEVFF. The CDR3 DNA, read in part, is TGTGCCAGCAGTCCCGGGACACCA. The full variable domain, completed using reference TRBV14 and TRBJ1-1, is EAGVTQSPRYAVLQEGQAVSFWCDPISGHDTLYWYQQPRDQGPQLLVYFRDEAVIDNSQLPSDRFSAVRPKGTNSTLKIQSAKQGDTATYLCASSPGTPEVFFGKGTRLTVV.

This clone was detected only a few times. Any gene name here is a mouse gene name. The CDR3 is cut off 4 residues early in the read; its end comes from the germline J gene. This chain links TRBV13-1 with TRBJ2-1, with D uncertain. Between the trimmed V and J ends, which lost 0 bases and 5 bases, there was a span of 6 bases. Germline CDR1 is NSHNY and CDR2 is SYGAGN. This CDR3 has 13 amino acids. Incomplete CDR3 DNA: TGTGCCAGCAGTGATGATTTGGATGCT. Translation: CASSDDLDA. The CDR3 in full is CASSDDLDAEQFF.

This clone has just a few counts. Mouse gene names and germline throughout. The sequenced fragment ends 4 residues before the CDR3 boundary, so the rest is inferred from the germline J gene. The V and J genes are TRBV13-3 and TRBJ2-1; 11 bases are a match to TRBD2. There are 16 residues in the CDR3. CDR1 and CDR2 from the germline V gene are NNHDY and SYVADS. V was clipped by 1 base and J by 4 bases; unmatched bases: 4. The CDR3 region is CASSDRDWGIYAEQFF. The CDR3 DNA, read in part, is TGTGCCAGCAGTGATCGGGACTGGGGGATATATGCT.

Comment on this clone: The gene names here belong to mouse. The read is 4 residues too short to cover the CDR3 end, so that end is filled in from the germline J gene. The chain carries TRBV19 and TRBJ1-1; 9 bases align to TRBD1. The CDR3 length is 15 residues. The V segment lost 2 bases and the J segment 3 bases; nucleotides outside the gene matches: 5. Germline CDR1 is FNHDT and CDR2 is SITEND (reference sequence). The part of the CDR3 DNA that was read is TGTGCCAGCAGTATCGGGACAGGGTCCGACACA. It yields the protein CASSIGTGSDT. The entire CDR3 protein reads CASSIGTGSDTEVFF.

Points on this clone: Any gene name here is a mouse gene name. The sequenced CDR3 bases are TGTGCCAGCAGTACCGGGGGGACTCCTTAT. This gives the protein CASSTGGTPY. The whole CDR3 protein is CASSTGGTPYEQYF. The chain combines TRBV19 with TRBJ2-7; a weak D match, TRBD2 (6 bases). The DNA ends 4 residues before the CDR3 does, and the rest of the CDR3 is filled in from the germline J gene. Germline CDR1 FNHDT, CDR2 SITEND (reference sequence). The CDR3 sequence is 14 residues long.

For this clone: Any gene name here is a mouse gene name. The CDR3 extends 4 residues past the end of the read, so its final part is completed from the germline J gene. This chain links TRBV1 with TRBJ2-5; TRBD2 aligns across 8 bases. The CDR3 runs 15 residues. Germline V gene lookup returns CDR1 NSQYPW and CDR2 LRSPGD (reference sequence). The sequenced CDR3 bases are TGCACCTGCAGTGCAGCCTGGGGGGAGAAAGAC. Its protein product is CTCSAAWGEKD. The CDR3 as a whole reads CTCSAAWGEKDTQYF.

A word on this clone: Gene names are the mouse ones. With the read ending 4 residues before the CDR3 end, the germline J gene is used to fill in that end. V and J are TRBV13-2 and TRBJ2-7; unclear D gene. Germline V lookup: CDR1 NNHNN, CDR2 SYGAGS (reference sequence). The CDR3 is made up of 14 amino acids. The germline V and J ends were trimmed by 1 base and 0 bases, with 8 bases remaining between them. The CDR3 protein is CASGDHTSSYEQYF. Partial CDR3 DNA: TGTGCCAGCGGTGATCACACGAGCTCCTAT.

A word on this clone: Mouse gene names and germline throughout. The CDR3 bases that were read are TGTGCTAGCAGCAGGGACAGTGGCACA. Protein: CASSRDSGT. The entire CDR3 sequence reads CASSRDSGTEVFF. This rearrangement joins TRBV17 to TRBJ1-1; 7 bases line up with TRBD1. The read terminates 4 residues ahead of where the CDR3 ends, so the germline J gene completes it. The CDR3 has 13 amino acids. J gave up 4 bases and V 6 bases, and 5 bases lay outside the gene matches. Germline V CDR1 and CDR2: MNHDT, YYDKIL.

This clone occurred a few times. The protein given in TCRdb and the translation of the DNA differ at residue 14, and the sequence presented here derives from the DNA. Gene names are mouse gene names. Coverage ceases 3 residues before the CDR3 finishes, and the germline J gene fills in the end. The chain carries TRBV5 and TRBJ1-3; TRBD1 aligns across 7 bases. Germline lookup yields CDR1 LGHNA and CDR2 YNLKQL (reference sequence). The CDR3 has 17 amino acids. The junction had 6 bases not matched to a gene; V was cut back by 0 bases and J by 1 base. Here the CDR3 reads CASSQDLRGRSGNTLYF. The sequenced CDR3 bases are TGTGCCAGCAGCCAAGACTTGAGGGGGCGCTCTGGAAATACG.

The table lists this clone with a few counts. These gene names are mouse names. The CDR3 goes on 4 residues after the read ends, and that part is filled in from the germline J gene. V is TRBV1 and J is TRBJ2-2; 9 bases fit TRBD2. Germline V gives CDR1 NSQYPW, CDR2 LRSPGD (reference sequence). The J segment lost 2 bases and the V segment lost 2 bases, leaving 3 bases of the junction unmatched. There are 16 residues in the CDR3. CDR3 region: CTCSASGTGNTGQLYF. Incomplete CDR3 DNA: TGCACCTGCAGTGCATCCGGGACTGGGAACACCGGG.

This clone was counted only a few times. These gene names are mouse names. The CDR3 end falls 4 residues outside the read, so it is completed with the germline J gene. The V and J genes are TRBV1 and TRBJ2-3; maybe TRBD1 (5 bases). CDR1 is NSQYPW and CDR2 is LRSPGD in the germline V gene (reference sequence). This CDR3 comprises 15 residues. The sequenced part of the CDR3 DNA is TGCACCTGCAGTGCAGATCCGCCAGGGAAAGAA. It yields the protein CTCSADPPGKE. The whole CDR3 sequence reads CTCSADPPGKETLYF.

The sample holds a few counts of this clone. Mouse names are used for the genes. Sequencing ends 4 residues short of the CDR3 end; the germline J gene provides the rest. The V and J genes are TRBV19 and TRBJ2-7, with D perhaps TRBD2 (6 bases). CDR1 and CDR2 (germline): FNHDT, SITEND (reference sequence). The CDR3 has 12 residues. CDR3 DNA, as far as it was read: TGTGCCAGCAGAGGGGACTTTTAT. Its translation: CASRGDFY. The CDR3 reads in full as CASRGDFYEQYF.

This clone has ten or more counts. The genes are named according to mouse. The DNA read from the CDR3 is TGTGCCAGCAGCTACAGGGGGGGA. This codes for CASSYRGG. The entire CDR3 is CASSYRGGEVFF. The chain links TRBV13-3 to TRBJ1-1; 8 nucleotides agree with TRBD1. The missing CDR3 end, 4 residues past where the read stops, is filled in from the germline J gene. CDR1 is NNHDY and CDR2 is SYVADS in the germline V gene. The length of the CDR3 is 12 residues.

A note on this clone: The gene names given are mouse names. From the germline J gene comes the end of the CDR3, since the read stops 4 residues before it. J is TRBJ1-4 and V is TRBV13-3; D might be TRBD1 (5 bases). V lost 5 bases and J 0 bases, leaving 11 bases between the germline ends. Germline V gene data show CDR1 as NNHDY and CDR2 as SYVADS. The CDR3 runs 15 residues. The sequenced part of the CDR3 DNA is TGTGCCAGCAGCCCCGACAGAATTTCCAACGAA. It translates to CASSPDRISNE. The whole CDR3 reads CASSPDRISNERLFF. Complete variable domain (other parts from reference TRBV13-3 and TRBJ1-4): EAAVTQSPRSKVAVTGGKVTLSCHQTNNHDYMYWYRQDTGHGLRLIHYSYVADSTEKGDIPDGYKASRPSQENFSLILELASLSQTAVYFCASSPDRISNERLFFGHGTKLSVL.

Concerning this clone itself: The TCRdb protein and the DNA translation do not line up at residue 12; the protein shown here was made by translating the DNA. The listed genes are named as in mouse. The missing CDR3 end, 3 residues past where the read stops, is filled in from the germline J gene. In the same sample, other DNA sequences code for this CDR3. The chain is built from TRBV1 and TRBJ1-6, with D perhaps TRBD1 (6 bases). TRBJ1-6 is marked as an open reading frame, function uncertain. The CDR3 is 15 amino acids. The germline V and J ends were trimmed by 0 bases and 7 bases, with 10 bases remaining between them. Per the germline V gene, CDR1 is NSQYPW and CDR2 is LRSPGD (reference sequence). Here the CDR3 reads CTCSAETGGNSPLYF. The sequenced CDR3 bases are TGCACCTGCAGTGCAGAGACAGGTGGGAATTCGCCC.

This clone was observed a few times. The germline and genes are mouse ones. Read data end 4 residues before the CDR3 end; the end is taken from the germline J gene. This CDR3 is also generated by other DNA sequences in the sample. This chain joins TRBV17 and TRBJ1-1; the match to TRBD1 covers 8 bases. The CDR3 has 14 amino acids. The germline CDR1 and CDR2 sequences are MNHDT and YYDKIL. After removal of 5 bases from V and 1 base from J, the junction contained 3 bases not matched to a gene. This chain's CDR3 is CASSRDRGNTEVFF. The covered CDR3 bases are TGTGCTAGCAGTCGCGACAGGGGAAACACA.

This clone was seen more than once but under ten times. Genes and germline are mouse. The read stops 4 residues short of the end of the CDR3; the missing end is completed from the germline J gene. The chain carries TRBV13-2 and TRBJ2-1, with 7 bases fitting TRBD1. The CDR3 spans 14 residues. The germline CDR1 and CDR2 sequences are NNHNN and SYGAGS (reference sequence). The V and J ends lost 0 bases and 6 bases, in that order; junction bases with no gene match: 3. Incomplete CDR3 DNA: TGTGCCAGCGGTGATGAGGGACAGTTTGCT. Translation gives CASGDEGQFA. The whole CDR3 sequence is CASGDEGQFAEQFF.

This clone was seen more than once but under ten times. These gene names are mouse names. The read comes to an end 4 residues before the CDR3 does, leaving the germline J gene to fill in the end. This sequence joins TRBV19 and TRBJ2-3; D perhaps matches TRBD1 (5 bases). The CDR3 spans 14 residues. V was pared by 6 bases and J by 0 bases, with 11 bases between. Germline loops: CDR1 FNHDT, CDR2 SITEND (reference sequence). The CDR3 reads CASTQGTSAETLYF. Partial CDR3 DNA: TGTGCCAGCACTCAGGGAACTAGTGCAGAA.

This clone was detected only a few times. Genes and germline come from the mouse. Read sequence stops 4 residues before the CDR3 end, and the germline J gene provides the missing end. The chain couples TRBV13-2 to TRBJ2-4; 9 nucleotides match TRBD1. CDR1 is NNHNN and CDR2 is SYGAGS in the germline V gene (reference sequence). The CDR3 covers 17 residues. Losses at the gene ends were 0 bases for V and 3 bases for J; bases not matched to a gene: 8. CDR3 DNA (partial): TGTGCCAGCGGTGATGCATGGGACAGGGAGGGCCAAAAC. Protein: CASGDAWDREGQN. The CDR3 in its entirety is CASGDAWDREGQNTLYF.

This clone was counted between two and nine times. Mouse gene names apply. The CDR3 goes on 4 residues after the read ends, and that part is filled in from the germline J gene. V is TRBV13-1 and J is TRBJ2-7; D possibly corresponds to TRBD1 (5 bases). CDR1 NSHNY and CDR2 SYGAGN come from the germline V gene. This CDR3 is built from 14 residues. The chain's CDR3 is CASSDGGDENEQYF. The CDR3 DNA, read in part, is TGTGCCAGCAGTGATGGAGGGGATGAGAAT.

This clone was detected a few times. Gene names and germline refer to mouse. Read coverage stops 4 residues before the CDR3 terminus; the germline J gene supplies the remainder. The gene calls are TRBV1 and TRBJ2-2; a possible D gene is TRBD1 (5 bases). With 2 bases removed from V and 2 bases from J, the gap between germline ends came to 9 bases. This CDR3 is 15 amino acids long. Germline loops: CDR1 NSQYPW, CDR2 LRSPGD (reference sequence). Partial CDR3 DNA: TGCACCTGCAGTGCAAGACAGACTAACACCGGG. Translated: CTCSARQTNTG. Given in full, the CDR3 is CTCSARQTNTGQLYF.